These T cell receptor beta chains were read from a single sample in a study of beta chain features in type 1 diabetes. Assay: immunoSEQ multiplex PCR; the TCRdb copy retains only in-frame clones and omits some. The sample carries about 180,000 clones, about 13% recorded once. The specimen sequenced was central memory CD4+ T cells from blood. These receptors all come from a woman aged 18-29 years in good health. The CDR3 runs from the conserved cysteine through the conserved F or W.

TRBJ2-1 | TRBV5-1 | CASSLVPASDEQFF
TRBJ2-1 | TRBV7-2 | CASRRPGLADQEQFF
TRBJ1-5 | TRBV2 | CASSLQGNQPQHF
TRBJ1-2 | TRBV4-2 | CASSQARGMNYGYTF
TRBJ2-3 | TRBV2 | CASSERQGTDTQYF
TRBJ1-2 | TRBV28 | CASSPPVNYGYTF
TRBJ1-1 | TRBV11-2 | CASSLHRGLNEAFF
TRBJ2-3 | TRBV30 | CAWTPGGQGGGNTQYF
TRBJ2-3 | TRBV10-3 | CAISVGQGRGTDTQYF
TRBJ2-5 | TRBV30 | CAWVTGGAETQYF
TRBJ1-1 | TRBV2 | CASRGWVAGTEAFF
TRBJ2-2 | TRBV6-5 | CASSYSSGVGAGELFF
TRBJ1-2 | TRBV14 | CASSHLRGGAEGYTF
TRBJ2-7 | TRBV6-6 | CASSGHTYEQYF
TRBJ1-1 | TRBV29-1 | CSVEGARSDNAFF
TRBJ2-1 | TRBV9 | CASSASGSTSYNEQFF
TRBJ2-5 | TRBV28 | CASSRLAGEETQYF
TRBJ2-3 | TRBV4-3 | CASSQDLPSADTDTQYF
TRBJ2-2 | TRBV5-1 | CASSFVAGENTGELFF
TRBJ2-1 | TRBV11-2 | CASSRVGRSSYNEQFF
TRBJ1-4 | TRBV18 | CASSLAPTGAPNEKLFF
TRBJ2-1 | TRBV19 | CASSIEDRYNEQFF
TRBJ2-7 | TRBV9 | CASSDRQGDLAGGEQYF
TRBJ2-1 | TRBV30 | CAWSVGTGRYNEQFF
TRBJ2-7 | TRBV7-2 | CASSLGFTGSYEQYF
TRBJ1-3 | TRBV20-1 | CSALGNTIYF
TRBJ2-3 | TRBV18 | CASSPLRADTQYF
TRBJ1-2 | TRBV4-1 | CASSRQGYSYGYTF
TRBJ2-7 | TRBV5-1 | CASSGDRGPYEQYF
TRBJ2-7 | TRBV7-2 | CASSLGREGEQYF
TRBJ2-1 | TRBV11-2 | CASSLNPPTDRLPHEQFF
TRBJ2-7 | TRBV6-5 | CASSLSGRAHEQYF
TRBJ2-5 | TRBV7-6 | CASSLAASFSFRETQYF
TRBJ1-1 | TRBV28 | CASSTHIRGQLNTEAFF
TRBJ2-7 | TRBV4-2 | CASSQGWTSGSSSYEQYF
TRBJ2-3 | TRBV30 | CAWSGGLAGSRDTQYF
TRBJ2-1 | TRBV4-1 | CASSQPGQGVGEQFF
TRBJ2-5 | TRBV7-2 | CASSSGLDVETQYF
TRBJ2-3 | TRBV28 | CASGPGSGRPNTQYF
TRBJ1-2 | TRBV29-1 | CSVEKDTGLPNYGYTF
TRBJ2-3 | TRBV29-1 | CSAKRADTQYF
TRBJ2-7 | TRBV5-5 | CASSLQGAYEQYF
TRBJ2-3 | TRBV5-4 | CASSLVLAGGDTQYF
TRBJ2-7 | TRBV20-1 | CSAQGLREQYF
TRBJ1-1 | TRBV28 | CASSLGEAEAFF
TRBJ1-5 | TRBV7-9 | CASSFGQGEGQPQHF
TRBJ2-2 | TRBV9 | CASRLAGGSLRDTGELFF
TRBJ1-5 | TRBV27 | CAIATGGSNQPQHF
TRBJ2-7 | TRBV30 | CAWRHTGGSSGGYF
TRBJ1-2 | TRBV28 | CATTGGQGAVYGYTF
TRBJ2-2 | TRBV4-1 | CASSPFVSGSTGELFF
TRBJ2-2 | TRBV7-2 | CASSQLNTGELFF
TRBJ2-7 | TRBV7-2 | CASSPPGNSYEQYF
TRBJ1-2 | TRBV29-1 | CSVGSGRRGLNRGYTF
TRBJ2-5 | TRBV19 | CASSIGLALETQYF
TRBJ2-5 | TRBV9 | CASSVVAGGHSPETQYF
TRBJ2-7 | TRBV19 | CASSSLDRRSYEQYF